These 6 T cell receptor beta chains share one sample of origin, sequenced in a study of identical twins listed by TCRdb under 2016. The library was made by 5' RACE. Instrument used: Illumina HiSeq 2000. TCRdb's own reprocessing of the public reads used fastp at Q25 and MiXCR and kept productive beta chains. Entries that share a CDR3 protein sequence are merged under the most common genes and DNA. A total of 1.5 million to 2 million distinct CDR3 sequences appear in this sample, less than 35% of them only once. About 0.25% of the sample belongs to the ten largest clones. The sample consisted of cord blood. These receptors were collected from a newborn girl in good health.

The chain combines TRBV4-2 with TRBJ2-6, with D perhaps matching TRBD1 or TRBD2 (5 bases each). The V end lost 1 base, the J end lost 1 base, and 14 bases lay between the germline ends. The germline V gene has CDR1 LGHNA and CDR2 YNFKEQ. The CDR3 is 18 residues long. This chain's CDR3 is CASSQVGPGRSGANVLTF. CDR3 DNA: TGTGCCAGCAGCCAAGTTGGGCCGGGGCGTTCTGGGGCCAACGTCCTGACTTTC.

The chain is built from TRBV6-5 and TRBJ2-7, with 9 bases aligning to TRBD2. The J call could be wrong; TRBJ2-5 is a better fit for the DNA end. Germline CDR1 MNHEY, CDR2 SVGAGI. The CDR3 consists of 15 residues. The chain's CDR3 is CASSLSAGGPETQYF. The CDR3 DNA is TGTGCCAGCAGCCTCAGCGCGGGAGGGCCGGAGACCCAGTACTTC.

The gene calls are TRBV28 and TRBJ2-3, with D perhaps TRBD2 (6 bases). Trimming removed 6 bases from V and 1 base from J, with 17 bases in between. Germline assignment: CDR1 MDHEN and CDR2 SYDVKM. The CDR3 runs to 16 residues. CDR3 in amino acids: CASRGRDWAGTDTQYF. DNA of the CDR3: TGTGCCAGCAGGGGACGGGACTGGGCAGGCACAGATACGCAGTATTTT.

The CDR3 nucleotides are TGTGCCAGCAGTTTGATGCAGGGGGACTATGGCTACACCTTC. Its translation: CASSLMQGDYGYTF. The rearrangement uses TRBV12-3 or TRBV12-4 and TRBJ1-2; 7 nucleotides line up with TRBD1. The junction had 4 bases not matched to a gene; V was cut back by 3 bases and J by 3 bases. This CDR3 is built from 14 residues.

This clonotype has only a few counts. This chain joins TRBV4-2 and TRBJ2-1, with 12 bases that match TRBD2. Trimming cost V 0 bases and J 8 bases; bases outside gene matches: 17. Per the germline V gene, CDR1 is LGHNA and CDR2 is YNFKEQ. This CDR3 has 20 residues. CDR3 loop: CASSQDLAGGLRELRDEQFF. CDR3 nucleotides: TGTGCCAGCAGCCAAGATCTAGCGGGGGGGCTAAGGGAGTTACGGGATGAGCAGTTCTTC.

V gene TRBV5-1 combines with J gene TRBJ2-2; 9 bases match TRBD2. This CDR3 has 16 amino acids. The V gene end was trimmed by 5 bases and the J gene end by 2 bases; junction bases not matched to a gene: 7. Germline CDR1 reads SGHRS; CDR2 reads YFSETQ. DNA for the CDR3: TGCGCCAGCAGGATTGGTCTAGCGGGAAACACCGGGGAGCTGTTTTTT. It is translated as CASRIGLAGNTGELFF. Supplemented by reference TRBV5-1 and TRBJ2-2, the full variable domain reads KAGVTQTPRYLIKTRGQQVTLSCSPISGHRSVSWYQQTPGQGLQFLFEYFSETQRNKGNFPGRFSGRQFSNSRSEMNVSTLELGDSALYLCASRIGLAGNTGELFFGEGSRLTVL.